The 2 T cell receptor beta chains listed next were all sequenced from one sample in a study of T cells in Graves' hyperthyroidism and ophthalmopathy. RNA transcripts were the template for amplifying TCR beta CDR3 regions. The TCR CDR3 was amplified in a first-round RT-PCR using the HTBI primer set. TCRdb ran MiXCR on the multiplex PCR reads and lists one entry per CDR3 protein. Found here are around 500,000 distinct CDR3 sequences, 20% to 25% of them singletons; the top ten hold around 47%. Source material: blood. The receptors were sampled from a woman aged 70-85 years with Graves' ophthalmopathy.

The J gene is TRBJ2-1, the V gene TRBV3-1; TRBD2 agrees at 8 bases. The V segment lost 2 bases and the J segment 6 bases; nucleotides outside the gene matches: 9. Germline CDR1 reads LGHDT; CDR2 reads YNNKEL (reference sequence). The CDR3 length is 16 residues. This CDR3 is CASSQPAGVGSNEQFF. CDR3 bases: TGTGCCAGCAGCCAACCAGCGGGAGTGGGTAGCAATGAGCAGTTCTTC.

This clonotype was found a few times. This chain links TRBV7-2 with TRBJ2-3; no reliable D call. The CDR3 has 13 residues. Germline V gives CDR1 SGHTA, CDR2 FQGNSA. Trimming took off 10 bases at V and 0 bases at J, with 11 bases between the two ends. The CDR3 loop reads CAIPIGSTDTQYF. In DNA form, the CDR3 reads TGTGCCATCCCGATTGGCAGCACAGATACGCAGTATTTT.